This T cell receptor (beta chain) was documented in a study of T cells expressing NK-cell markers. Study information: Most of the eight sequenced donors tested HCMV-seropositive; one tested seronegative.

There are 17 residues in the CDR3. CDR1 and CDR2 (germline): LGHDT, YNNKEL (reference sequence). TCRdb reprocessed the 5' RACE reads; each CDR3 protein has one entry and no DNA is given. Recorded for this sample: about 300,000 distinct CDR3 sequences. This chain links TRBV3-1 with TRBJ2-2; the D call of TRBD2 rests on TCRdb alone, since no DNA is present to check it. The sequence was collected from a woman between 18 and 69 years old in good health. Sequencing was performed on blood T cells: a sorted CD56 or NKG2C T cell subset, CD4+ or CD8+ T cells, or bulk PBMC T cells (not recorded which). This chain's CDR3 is CARRPTSGRWSTGELFF.